The rows below give T cell receptor beta chains drawn from one sample of a study of blood T cell repertoires in COVID-19. Sequencing was performed with immunoSEQ multiplex PCR; in TCRdb, only in-frame clones are kept and a portion is missing. The sample consists of about 110,000 clones, around four fifths of them appearing once. The specimen was peripheral blood. The receptors stem from a woman aged 55-70 years with acute or convalescent COVID-19. The CDR3 runs from the conserved cysteine through the conserved F or W. A D gene is named only where the DNA matches it firmly. Rows may omit the clone size; those that give it use once, few, many or a size class.

>few|TRBV27|TRBJ1-5|TRBD1
CASSLPGGTGGLQPQHF
TGTGCCAGCAGTTTACCCGGGGGGACAGGGGGACTTCAGCCCCAGCATTTT
>NA|TRBV5-1|TRBJ2-3|NA
CASSLPGGDTQYF
TGCGCCAGCAGCTTGCCCGGGGGAGATACGCAGTATTTT
>NA|TRBV3-1/TRBV3-2|TRBJ1-2|TRBD1
CASSQAVPGGSAYGYTF
TGTGCCAGCAGCCAAGCTGTTCCAGGGGGCTCTGCCTATGGCTACACCTTC
>NA|TRBV9|TRBJ2-2|TRBD2
CASSNSGGAFTGELFF
TGTGCCAGCAGCAACAGCGGGGGGGCCTTCACCGGGGAGCTGTTTTTT
>NA|TRBV9|TRBJ2-1|NA
CASSVALAGAYYNEQFF
TGTGCCAGCAGCGTAGCTCTGGCGGGGGCCTATTACAATGAGCAGTTCTTC
>NA|TRBV9|TRBJ2-5|TRBD2
CASSVEGSGEETQYF
TGTGCCAGCAGCGTAGAGGGTAGCGGGGAAGAGACCCAGTACTTC
>NA|TRBV5-1|TRBJ1-4|TRBD1
CASSLGTGENEKLFF
TGCGCCAGCAGCCTCGGGACAGGGGAAAATGAAAAACTGTTTTTT
>NA|TRBV7-6|TRBJ2-7|NA
CASSLAGTHYEQYF
TGTGCCAGCAGCTTAGCGGGCACCCATTACGAGCAGTACTTC
>NA|TRBV5-6|TRBJ1-1|TRBD1
CASRQGDGNTEAFF
TGTGCCAGCAGGCAGGGGGACGGGAACACTGAAGCTTTCTTT
>few|TRBV15|TRBJ1-1|NA
CATSRGRGGLRAEAFF
TGTGCCACCAGCAGAGGAAGAGGGGGATTGAGGGCTGAAGCTTTCTTT
>NA|TRBV6-5|TRBJ1-2|NA
CASSSDGGGYTF
TGTGCCAGCAGTTCGGACGGCGGGGGCTACACCTTC
>once|TRBV9|TRBJ2-3|TRBD2
CASSARAGGTDTQYF
TGTGCCAGCAGCGCCAGAGCGGGGGGGACGGATACGCAGTATTTT
>NA|TRBV9|TRBJ2-1|TRBD1
CASSVEGQGGNEQFF
TGTGCCAGCAGCGTAGAGGGACAGGGAGGAAATGAGCAGTTCTTC
>NA|TRBV3-1/TRBV3-2|TRBJ2-5|NA
CASSPTTGKETQYF
TGTGCCAGCAGCCCAACTACAGGGAAAGAGACCCAGTACTTC
>NA|TRBV30|TRBJ2-3|NA
CAWSVMGGGDTQYF
TGTGCCTGGAGTGTAATGGGAGGGGGGGATACGCAGTATTTT
>NA|TRBV19|TRBJ2-7|TRBD1
CASSTPRTGGGYEQYF
TGTGCCAGTAGTACACCCCGAACAGGGGGAGGCTACGAGCAGTACTTC
>NA|TRBV5-1|TRBJ2-3|TRBD2
CASRLAGVIDTQYF
TGCGCCAGCAGACTAGCGGGGGTAATAGATACGCAGTATTTT
>NA|TRBV2|TRBJ1-4|TRBD1
CASSGGTGTNEKLFF
TGTGCCAGCAGTGGGGGGACAGGAACTAATGAAAAACTGTTTTTT
>NA|TRBV24-1|TRBJ2-3|NA
CATSDPKGTDTQYF
TGTGCCACCAGTGATCCTAAGGGGACAGATACGCAGTATTTT
>NA|TRBV12-1|TRBJ2-3|NA
CASSAGWTSGGLGTDTQYF
TGTGCCAGCAGCGCCGGCTGGACTAGCGGGGGGCTCGGCACAGATACGCAGTATTTT
>NA|TRBV5-1|TRBJ1-3|TRBD1
CASSLGTASGNTIYF
TGCGCCAGCAGCTTAGGGACAGCCTCTGGAAACACCATATATTTT
>NA|TRBV30|TRBJ1-5|NA
CAWSAGGGQPQHF
TGTGCCTGGAGTGCGGGGGGGGGTCAGCCCCAGCATTTT
>NA|TRBV4-2|TRBJ2-1|TRBD2
CASSLRVAGGPPDNEQFF
TGTGCCAGCAGCCTCCGAGTAGCGGGGGGGCCTCCGGACAATGAGCAGTTCTTC
>NA|TRBV9|TRBJ2-2|TRBD2
CASSVESGGAATGELFF
TGTGCCAGCAGCGTAGAAAGCGGGGGGGCCGCCACCGGGGAGCTGTTTTTT
>NA|TRBV6-5|TRBJ1-2|NA
CASYRGQNYGYTF
TGTGCCAGCTACCGCGGACAGAACTATGGCTACACCTTC
>NA|TRBV10-2|TRBJ1-1|NA
CASWVGGDTEAFF
TGCGCCAGCTGGGTCGGAGGGGACACTGAAGCTTTCTTT
>NA|TRBV9|TRBJ1-6|TRBD1
CASSVEDRGSPLHF
TGTGCCAGCAGCGTAGAGGACAGGGGCTCACCCCTCCACTTT
>few|TRBV30|TRBJ2-3|TRBD2
CAWSKQSGGPSTDTQYF
TGTGCCTGGAGTAAACAGAGCGGGGGGCCAAGCACAGATACGCAGTATTTT
>NA|TRBV29-1|TRBJ1-6|NA
CSVVTGPNSPLHF
TGCAGCGTTGTTACAGGGCCTAATTCACCCCTCCACTTT
>NA|TRBV6-5|TRBJ2-5|TRBD1
CASTLVGDSGETQYF
TGTGCCAGCACCCTAGTGGGGGACAGTGGGGAGACCCAGTACTTC
>NA|TRBV6-5|TRBJ2-3|TRBD2
CASRGTNTDTQYF
TGTGCCAGTCGCGGGACTAACACAGATACGCAGTATTTT
>once|TRBV3-1/TRBV3-2|TRBJ1-3|TRBD1
CASSQQGAGGNTIYF
TGTGCCAGCAGCCAGCAGGGGGCGGGAGGAAACACCATATATTTT
>NA|TRBV29-1|TRBJ2-3|NA
CSVGPERDTQYF
TGCAGCGTCGGCCCGGAGCGAGATACGCAGTATTTT
>NA|TRBV7-2|TRBJ2-2|NA
CASSLARDTGELFF
TGTGCCAGCAGCTTAGCCCGGGACACCGGGGAGCTGTTTTTT
>once|TRBV6-1|TRBJ2-7|NA
CASSERVYEQYF
TGTGCCAGCAGTGAGAGGGTTTACGAGCAGTACTTC
>NA|TRBV11-3|TRBJ2-5|TRBD2
CASSPSSGGDQETQYF
TGTGCCAGCAGCCCTTCTAGCGGGGGTGACCAAGAGACCCAGTACTTC
>NA|TRBV20-1|TRBJ1-3|NA
CSASVPGALSGNTIYF
TGCAGTGCTAGTGTACCAGGGGCCCTTTCTGGAAACACCATATATTTT
>NA|TRBV5-4|TRBJ2-7|TRBD1
CASRDSRSYEQYF
TGTGCCAGCCGGGACAGTAGGTCCTACGAGCAGTACTTC
>once|TRBV9|TRBJ2-2|TRBD2
CASSVRLAGVTGELFF
TGTGCCAGCAGCGTCCGACTAGCGGGGGTTACCGGGGAGCTGTTTTTT
>few|TRBV15|TRBJ1-1|NA
CATSRNTGLGVTEAFF
TGTGCCACCAGCAGAAACACAGGGTTAGGTGTAACTGAAGCTTTCTTT
>NA|TRBV28|TRBJ1-2|NA
CASRWGAAIYGYTF
TGTGCCAGCAGGTGGGGCGCGGCGATATATGGCTACACCTTC